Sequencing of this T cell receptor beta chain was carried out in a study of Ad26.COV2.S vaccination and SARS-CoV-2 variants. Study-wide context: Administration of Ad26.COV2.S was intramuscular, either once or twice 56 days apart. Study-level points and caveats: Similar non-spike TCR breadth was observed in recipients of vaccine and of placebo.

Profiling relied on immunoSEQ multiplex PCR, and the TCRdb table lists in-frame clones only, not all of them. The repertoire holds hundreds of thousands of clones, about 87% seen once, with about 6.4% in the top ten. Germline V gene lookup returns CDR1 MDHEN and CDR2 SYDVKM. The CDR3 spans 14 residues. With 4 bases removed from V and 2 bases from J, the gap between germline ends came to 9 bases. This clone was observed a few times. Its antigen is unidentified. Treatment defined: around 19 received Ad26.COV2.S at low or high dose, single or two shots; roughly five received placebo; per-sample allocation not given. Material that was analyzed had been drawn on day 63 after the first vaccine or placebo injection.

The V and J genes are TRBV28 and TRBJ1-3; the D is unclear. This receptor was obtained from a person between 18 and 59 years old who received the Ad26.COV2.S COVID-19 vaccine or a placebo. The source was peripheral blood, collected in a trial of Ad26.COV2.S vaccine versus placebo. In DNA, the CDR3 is TGTGCCAGCAGTTCGACCGGGACTGGAAACACCATATATTTT. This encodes CASSSTGTGNTIYF. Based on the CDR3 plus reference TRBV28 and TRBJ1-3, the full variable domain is DVKVTQSSRYLVKRTGEKVFLECVQDMDHENMFWYRQDPGLGLRLIYFSYDVKMKEKGDIPEGYSVSREKKERFSLILESASTNQTSMYLCASSSTGTGNTIYFGEGSWLTVV.